This TCR beta chain was captured in a study of T cell clones after liver transplantation. Background on the study: Blood was drawn pre-transplant, before withdrawal, and after full or failed withdrawal. Notes on the study in general: Migration into the graft, not deletion, may explain lost graft donor-reactive T cells. The donor-reactive repertoire was only partly measurable in a couple of subjects, lacking donor cells.

Concerning this clone: Its target is unknown.

Assay used: immunoSEQ multiplex PCR; TCRdb lists only in-frame clones, some missing. This table has over 15,000 clones, 75% to 90% appearing once. CDR3 length: 16 amino acids. V trimming: 4 bases; J trimming: 3 bases; junction bases outside the gene matches: 8. CDR1 is MRHNA, CDR2 SNTAGT, per germline. The sample consisted of CD8+ T cells from blood, taken around 42 months after liver transplant. This chain links TRBV6-4 with TRBJ2-1, with 8 bases lining up with TRBD2. This TCR was sampled from a human patient who received a liver transplant. Part of the T cells may come from the graft donor. The CDR3 sequence: CASSAERESYYNEQFF. Here the CDR3 DNA reads TGTGCCAGCAGTGCTGAGCGGGAGAGTTACTACAATGAGCAGTTCTTC.